Following are 10 T cell receptor beta chains from one sample sequenced in a study of blood T cell repertoires in COVID-19. Assay used: immunoSEQ multiplex PCR; TCRdb lists only in-frame clones, some missing. The sample consists of 250,000 or so clones, around 88% of them appearing once. The sequencing sample was made of peripheral blood. Source of these receptors: a woman aged 25 to 39 with COVID-19, enrolled during active disease.

The V gene is TRBV4-3, the J gene TRBJ1-2, with D maybe TRBD1 (5 bases). Germline values: CDR1 LGHNA, CDR2 YSLEER. Trimming removed 4 bases at V and 4 bases at J, with 10 bases between. The CDR3 extends over 13 amino acids. The CDR3 here is CASSPTAAYGYTF. In DNA, the CDR3 is TGCGCCAGCAGCCCGACAGCAGCCTATGGCTACACCTTC.

Points on this clone: The sample holds other DNA sequences that translate to the same CDR3. The rearrangement links TRBV11-3 to TRBJ2-2, with a weak D call TRBD2 (5 bases). The CDR3 is made up of 15 amino acids. The germline V gene encodes CDR1 SGHNT and CDR2 YENEEA. Trimming took off 5 bases at V and 4 bases at J, with 14 bases between the two ends. CDR3 in DNA: TGTGCCAGCAGCAGTGGTCTAGCTCGCACCGGGGAGCTGTTTTTT. This codes for CASSSGLARTGELFF.

V is TRBV7-2 and J is TRBJ2-7; D may be TRBD1 (6 bases). CDR3 length: 12 residues. The germline V and J ends were trimmed by 5 bases and 5 bases, with 10 bases remaining between them. The germline gives CDR1 SGHTA, CDR2 FQGNSA. The CDR3 DNA reads as TGTGCCAGCAGCCAACAGGGTCACGAGCAGTACGTC. It yields the protein CASSQQGHEQYV.

The chain employs TRBV11-2 and TRBJ2-5; 10 nucleotides agree with TRBD2. Germline assignment: CDR1 SGHAT and CDR2 FQNNGV. The V and J ends lost 3 bases and 7 bases, in that order; junction bases with no gene match: 8. This CDR3 comprises 15 residues. This CDR3 reads CASSLASGRVGTQYF. CDR3 sequence (DNA): TGTGCCAGCAGCTTGGCCAGCGGGAGGGTCGGGACCCAGTACTTC.

This rearrangement joins TRBV3-1 (or the pseudogene TRBV3-2) to TRBJ2-7; 9 nucleotides align to TRBD2. The CDR3 totals 16 residues. Trimming took 2 bases from V and 8 from J; bases not matched to a gene: 13. Germline CDR1 is LGHDT and CDR2 is YNNKEL (reference sequence). The CDR3 loop is CASSQNFGSGGIKQYF. The CDR3 DNA is TGTGCCAGCAGCCAAAACTTCGGTAGCGGGGGAATTAAGCAGTACTTC.

V gene TRBV10-1 combines with J gene TRBJ2-1; 8 bases match TRBD2. V was pared by 3 bases and J by 4 bases, with 2 bases of the junction left unmatched. The CDR3 length is 14 residues. Germline V gene lookup returns CDR1 WNHNN and CDR2 SYGVQD (reference sequence). CDR3 nucleotides: TGCGCCAGCAGTGACCGGGGGGGATACAATGAGCAGTTCTTC. Protein: CASSDRGGYNEQFF.

This chain uses TRBV4-1 with TRBJ2-3; 8 nucleotides line up with TRBD2. V lost 5 bases and J lost 0; bases outside the gene matches: 7. This CDR3 spans 16 amino acids. Germline loops: CDR1 MGHRA, CDR2 YSYEKL. CDR3 bases: TGCGCCAGCAGCTACTCTACGGGAGGGAGCACAGATACGCAGTATTTT. Translation: CASSYSTGGSTDTQYF.

The genes are TRBV7-9 and TRBJ1-4; no reliable D call. CDR1 SEHNR and CDR2 FQNEAQ come from the germline V gene (reference sequence). This CDR3 has 12 amino acids. V lost 3 bases, J lost 5 bases, and 4 bases lay in between. The CDR3 loop is CASSFQNEKLFF. The CDR3 nucleotides read TGTGCCAGCAGCTTCCAAAATGAAAAACTGTTTTTT.

The chain couples TRBV2 to TRBJ1-5, with 10 positions matching TRBD1. The ends lost 1 base at V and 0 bases at J; junction bases unmatched: 9. The CDR3 is made up of 19 amino acids. The germline V gene encodes CDR1 SNHLY and CDR2 FYNNEI. This CDR3 reads CASSEGTGGSPYSNQPQHF. The CDR3 nucleotides are TGTGCCAGCAGTGAAGGGACAGGGGGGTCCCCTTATAGCAATCAGCCCCAGCATTTT.

CDR3 protein: CASSDRTGSGYGYTF. In DNA form, the CDR3 reads TGTGCCAGCAGCGACCGGACAGGGTCTGGATATGGCTACACCTTC. This chain uses TRBV7-2 with TRBJ1-2; 8 bases are shared with TRBD1. This CDR3 comprises 15 residues. Germline CDR1 and CDR2: SGHTA and FQGNSA. After removal of 5 bases from V and 5 bases from J, the junction contained 10 bases not matched to a gene.